This passage covers 4 T cell receptor beta chains from one sample sequenced in a study of early T cells in non-severe SARS-CoV-2 infection. A single record per CDR3 protein comes from TCRdb applying MiXCR to the 5' RACE reads. The sample lists 100,000 to 120,000 distinct CDR3 sequences, around an eighth occurring once. The sample here was whole blood, taken at baseline. These receptors were obtained from an adult who was a healthcare worker with PCR-confirmed SARS-CoV-2 infection or an uninfected control (not recorded which).

This clonotype has more than one count but fewer than ten. In DNA, the CDR3 is TGCGCCAGCAGTCGGACAGGGGATAGCAATCAGCCCCAGCATTTT. This sequence encodes CASSRTGDSNQPQHF. V gene TRBV5-1 combines with J gene TRBJ1-5; TRBD1 agrees at 9 bases. V trimming: 5 bases; J trimming: 0 bases; junction bases outside the gene matches: 3. Germline loops: CDR1 SGHRS, CDR2 YFSETQ. This CDR3 has 15 residues.

The chain combines TRBV10-3 with TRBJ1-1; D might be TRBD1 (6 bases). Germline V gene data show CDR1 as ENHRY and CDR2 as SYGVKD. The V and J ends lost 0 bases and 4 bases respectively, with 9 bases between them. The CDR3 consists of 14 residues. CDR3 region: CAISESGGGTEAFF. CDR3 in DNA: TGTGCCATCAGTGAGTCCGGGGGCGGCACTGAAGCTTTCTTT.

The rearrangement uses TRBV5-4 and TRBJ1-2; TRBD1 is a possible D gene (6 bases). This CDR3 contains 15 residues. V shed 4 bases and J shed 4 bases, with 17 bases lying between them. Germline V gene lookup returns CDR1 SGHNT and CDR2 YYREEE (reference sequence). This CDR3 is CASSGGGGLSYGYTF. The CDR3 region has the DNA TGTGCCAGCAGCGGTGGCGGGGGCCTAAGCTATGGCTACACCTTC.

The chain combines TRBV10-3 with TRBJ2-7; D is unclear. V was trimmed by 7 bases and J by 4 bases, leaving 11 bases between them. Germline values: CDR1 ENHRY, CDR2 SYGVKD. The CDR3 length is 12 residues. The CDR3 here is CAIKQETYEQYF. For the CDR3, the DNA is TGTGCCATCAAACAAGAGACGTACGAGCAGTACTTC.